The present entry profiles one T cell receptor beta chain with its context. In the same sample, other DNA sequences code for this CDR3. Assay: immunoSEQ multiplex PCR; the TCRdb copy retains only in-frame clones and omits some. The profile shows some 45,000 clones, around 76% of them singletons. The record originates from a study of radiotherapy plus CTLA-4 blockade in lung cancer. The source of this sequence is a human donor with non-small cell lung cancer who had stable disease on radiotherapy plus ipilimumab. This material consisted of peripheral blood, taken from a patient treated with radiotherapy plus ipilimumab.

CDR3 amino acids: CASSEQLDRSEQFF. Here the CDR3 DNA reads TGTGCCAGCAGCGAGCAACTAGATCGCAGTGAGCAGTTCTTC. The chain has TRBV9 and TRBJ2-1; D possibly corresponds to TRBD2 (5 bases). Germline V gives CDR1 SGDLS, CDR2 YYNGEE. V was clipped by 3 bases and J by 9 bases, with 16 bases between them. This CDR3 region has 14 residues.